The rows below give T cell receptor beta chains drawn from one sample of a study of Graves' ophthalmopathy and Graves' hyperthyroidism. In TCRdb, the multiplex PCR reads were re-called with MiXCR into one record per CDR3 protein. Counted here are more than 550,000 distinct CDR3 sequences, about 41% occurring once; the ten biggest clones make up about 3.3%. Specimen: peripheral blood. Receptors were obtained from an adult man with Graves' ophthalmopathy. Both conserved end residues are part of each CDR3. The order of the fields is clone size, D gene, J gene, V gene, CDR3 protein, CDR3 DNA. A D gene is named only where the DNA matches it firmly. The size entry is marked missing in some rows and otherwise reads once, few, many or a size class.

clone_size: many
d_call: .
j_call: TRBJ2-6
v_call: TRBV14
cdr3_aa: CASSSPDSSFSGANVLTF
cdr3_nt: TGTGCCAGCAGCTCTCCGGACAGTTCCTTCTCTGGGGCCAACGTCCTGACTTTC

clone_size: .
d_call: TRBD1
j_call: TRBJ1-1
v_call: TRBV9
cdr3_aa: CASTLRDRGDEAFF
cdr3_nt: TGTGCCAGCACCCTAAGGGACAGGGGAGATGAAGCTTTCTTT

clone_size: many
d_call: TRBD2
j_call: TRBJ2-2
v_call: TRBV7-2
cdr3_aa: CASSRSGGAFNTGELFF
cdr3_nt: TGTGCCAGCAGCCGTAGCGGGGGGGCCTTCAACACCGGGGAGCTGTTTTTT

clone_size: few
d_call: .
j_call: TRBJ2-6
v_call: TRBV12-3/TRBV12-4
cdr3_aa: CASSLGRQITGANVLTF
cdr3_nt: TGTGCCAGCAGTTTAGGTCGACAGATCACTGGGGCCAACGTCCTGACTTTC

clone_size: .
d_call: TRBD1
j_call: TRBJ1-6
v_call: TRBV11-2
cdr3_aa: CASRQSRGHNSPLHF
cdr3_nt: TGTGCCAGCAGACAATCCAGGGGGCATAATTCACCCCTCCACTTT

clone_size: .
d_call: TRBD2
j_call: TRBJ2-5
v_call: TRBV25-1
cdr3_aa: CASSEYGGRQETQYF
cdr3_nt: TGTGCCAGCAGTGAATACGGGGGGAGACAAGAGACCCAGTACTTC

clone_size: .
d_call: TRBD2
j_call: TRBJ2-6
v_call: TRBV25-1
cdr3_aa: CASSDITSGGIPSGANVLTF
cdr3_nt: TGTGCCAGCAGTGATATAACTAGCGGGGGGATACCATCTGGGGCCAACGTCCTGACTTTC

clone_size: .
d_call: .
j_call: TRBJ2-2
v_call: TRBV12-5
cdr3_aa: CASSPGSPGLAGELFF
cdr3_nt: TGTGCCAGCAGTCCAGGGAGCCCTGGTTTGGCCGGGGAGCTGTTTTTT

clone_size: .
d_call: TRBD1
j_call: TRBJ1-4
v_call: TRBV12-3/TRBV12-4
cdr3_aa: CASSPGQGPTNEKPFF
cdr3_nt: TGTGCCAGCAGTCCAGGACAGGGTCCAACTAATGAAAAACCGTTTTTT

clone_size: many
d_call: .
j_call: TRBJ2-7
v_call: TRBV9
cdr3_aa: CASSVATGEQYF
cdr3_nt: TGTGCCAGCAGCGTAGCTACGGGCGAGCAGTACTTC

clone_size: many
d_call: .
j_call: TRBJ1-2
v_call: TRBV29-1
cdr3_aa: CSVPSGGGYTF
cdr3_nt: TGCAGCGTTCCTAGCGGGGGGGGCTACACCTTC

clone_size: .
d_call: TRBD1
j_call: TRBJ2-5
v_call: TRBV15
cdr3_aa: CATGVDRARNQPQYF
cdr3_nt: TGTGCCACCGGGGTTGACAGGGCCAGAAATCAGCCCCAGTACTTC

clone_size: few
d_call: .
j_call: TRBJ2-7
v_call: TRBV27
cdr3_aa: CASSPAAQERTYEQYF
cdr3_nt: TGTGCCAGCAGTCCCGCGGCACAGGAGAGAACCTACGAGCAGTACTTC

clone_size: once
d_call: .
j_call: TRBJ2-5
v_call: TRBV2
cdr3_aa: CASSVLGGPGTQYF
cdr3_nt: TGTGCCAGCAGTGTACTGGGAGGCCCGGGGACCCAGTACTTC

clone_size: many
d_call: TRBD1
j_call: TRBJ2-5
v_call: TRBV7-7
cdr3_aa: CASSLTYLGQGPETQYF
cdr3_nt: TGTGCTAGCAGCCTCACTTACCTGGGACAGGGGCCCGAGACCCAGTACTTC

clone_size: many
d_call: .
j_call: TRBJ2-7
v_call: TRBV14
cdr3_aa: CASSQGGDEQYF
cdr3_nt: TGTGCCAGCAGCCAGGGGGGAGACGAGCAGTACTTC

clone_size: many
d_call: .
j_call: TRBJ1-3
v_call: TRBV11-2
cdr3_aa: CASSTGYRNTIYF
cdr3_nt: TGTGCCAGCAGCACAGGGTACCGAAACACCATATATTTT

clone_size: .
d_call: TRBD1
j_call: TRBJ1-1
v_call: TRBV9
cdr3_aa: CASSDKGARAEAFF
cdr3_nt: TGTGCCAGCAGCGATAAGGGGGCGCGCGCTGAAGCTTTCTTT

clone_size: many
d_call: TRBD1
j_call: TRBJ1-1
v_call: TRBV2
cdr3_aa: CASRVYRGTAFF
cdr3_nt: TGTGCCAGCAGAGTCTACAGGGGAACGGCTTTCTTT